This is a list of T cell receptor beta chains from one sample in a study of blood T cell repertoires in COVID-19. The repertoire was sequenced with immunoSEQ multiplex PCR; TCRdb's copy has only in-frame clones and lacks some. The table shows about 150,000 clones, with approximately 78% occurring only once. The sequencing input was peripheral blood. The origin of the receptors is a man aged 55-75 years who had recovered from COVID-19. Both conserved end residues are part of each CDR3. Each record gives: J gene, clone size, V gene, D gene, CDR3 protein, CDR3 DNA. The D gene is left open where the match is weak. Clone size is not always given. Where it is, it says once, few, many or a class for expanded clones.

TRBJ2-7 | - | TRBV7-2 | TRBD1 | CASSPTGGRSYEQYF | TGTGCCAGCAGCCCTACAGGGGGCCGCTCCTACGAGCAGTACTTC
TRBJ1-2 | - | TRBV3-1/TRBV3-2 | - | CASSQDYGGGYTF | TGTGCCAGCAGCCAGGACTATGGCGGGGGCTACACCTTC
TRBJ2-7 | - | TRBV5-4 | TRBD2 | CASGRLAGGRDEQYF | TGTGCCAGCGGCAGACTAGCGGGAGGGAGGGACGAGCAGTACTTC
TRBJ2-5 | - | TRBV19 | TRBD2 | CASQSGGQETQYF | TGTGCCAGTCAGTCGGGGGGTCAAGAGACCCAGTACTTC
TRBJ2-6 | - | TRBV11-2 | TRBD1 | CASSLETPGTGGAGANVLTF | TGTGCCAGCAGCTTAGAGACCCCCGGGACAGGGGGCGCTGGGGCCAACGTCCTGACTTTC
TRBJ2-7 | - | TRBV5-1 | - | CASSFSGERYEQYF | TGCGCCAGCAGCTTCTCGGGGGAGCGGTACGAGCAGTACTTC
TRBJ2-2 | - | TRBV30 | TRBD2 | CAWSRIAGPPGELFF | TGTGCCTGGAGTAGGATAGCGGGACCCCCCGGGGAGCTGTTTTTT
TRBJ1-2 | few | TRBV28 | - | CASSPRPTGNGYTF | TGTGCCAGCAGTCCCCGCCCGACAGGTAACGGCTACACCTTC
TRBJ1-4 | - | TRBV7-2 | - | CASSLREGWHEKLFF | TGTGCCAGCAGCTTACGGGAGGGCTGGCATGAAAAACTGTTTTTT
TRBJ2-1 | - | TRBV9 | TRBD2 | CASSVVPSGDSYNEQFF | TGTGCCAGCAGCGTAGTCCCTAGCGGGGACTCCTACAATGAGCAGTTCTTC
TRBJ2-3 | - | TRBV7-8 | - | CASSLDTGTDTQYF | TGTGCCAGCAGCTTAGATACAGGGACAGATACGCAGTATTTT
TRBJ2-2 | - | TRBV11-3 | TRBD1 | CASSLTTGVVAGELFF | TGTGCCAGCAGCTTAACAACAGGGGTGGTCGCCGGGGAGCTGTTTTTT
TRBJ1-6 | - | TRBV27 | - | CASRRGGHPGSPLHF | TGTGCCAGCAGAAGGGGCGGACACCCGGGTTCACCCCTCCACTTT
TRBJ1-1 | - | TRBV7-8 | - | CASSRTGTEAFF | TGTGCCAGCAGCCGTACAGGGACTGAAGCTTTCTTT
TRBJ1-5 | - | TRBV5-6 | - | CASSLKGGNQPQHF | TGTGCCAGCAGCTTGAAAGGGGGCAATCAGCCCCAGCATTTT
TRBJ2-5 | few | TRBV19 | TRBD2 | CASSIGGLAGVETQYF | TGTGCCAGTAGTATCGGTGGTCTAGCGGGAGTGGAGACCCAGTACTTC
TRBJ1-1 | - | TRBV28 | - | CASSLTELNTEAFF | TGTGCCAGCAGTTTAACGGAGCTGAACACTGAAGCTTTCTTT
TRBJ1-5 | - | TRBV10-2 | TRBD1 | CASSERQGASNQPQHF | TGCGCCAGCAGTGAGAGACAGGGGGCGAGCAATCAGCCCCAGCATTTT
TRBJ2-7 | - | TRBV4-1 | - | CASSLTEFDEQYF | TGCGCCAGCAGCCTTACAGAGTTCGACGAGCAGTACTTC
TRBJ2-7 | - | TRBV27 | TRBD2 | CASSGASGKYEQYF | TGTGCCAGCAGCGGGGCTAGCGGGAAGTACGAGCAGTACTTC
TRBJ2-5 | - | TRBV2 | - | CASSEQGSGGETQYF | TGTGCCAGCAGTGAACAGGGAAGTGGGGGGGAGACCCAGTACTTC
TRBJ2-5 | - | TRBV20-1 | - | CSASPLGQGAGETQYF | TGCAGTGCTAGTCCATTGGGCCAAGGGGCCGGCGAGACCCAGTACTTC
TRBJ1-5 | - | TRBV2 | - | CASNRQSSNQPQHF | TGTGCCAGCAACAGACAGTCTAGCAATCAGCCCCAGCATTTT
TRBJ1-1 | - | TRBV27 | - | CASSLLFGGKGTEAFF | TGTGCCAGCAGTTTACTTTTTGGGGGGAAGGGCACTGAAGCTTTCTTT
TRBJ2-2 | - | TRBV5-1 | TRBD2 | CASRRTSGKQNTGELFF | TGCGCCAGCAGGCGGACTAGCGGGAAACAGAACACCGGGGAGCTGTTTTTT
TRBJ1-1 | - | TRBV7-3 | TRBD1 | CASSTDRGREAFF | TGTGCCAGCAGCACAGACAGGGGCCGTGAAGCTTTCTTT
TRBJ2-3 | - | TRBV18 | TRBD2 | CASSPASGGRTDTQYF | TGTGCCAGCTCACCAGCTAGCGGGGGTAGAACAGATACGCAGTATTTT
TRBJ1-2 | - | TRBV4-1 | TRBD1 | CASSQEGTAGAYGYTF | TGCGCCAGCAGCCAAGAGGGGACAGCGGGGGCCTATGGCTACACCTTC
TRBJ2-5 | - | TRBV6-2/TRBV6-3 | - | CASSGIGSETQYF | TGTGCCAGCAGTGGTATCGGGTCAGAGACCCAGTACTTC
TRBJ2-1 | few | TRBV24-1 | - | CATSDPNGGAGLARLNEQFF | TGTGCCACCAGTGACCCGAACGGAGGGGCCGGATTAGCTCGGCTTAATGAGCAGTTCTTC
TRBJ1-4 | once | TRBV3-1/TRBV3-2 | TRBD1 | CASSQGPPAGGIEKLFF | TGTGCCAGCAGCCAAGGACCCCCGGCAGGGGGCATTGAAAAACTGTTTTTT
TRBJ1-2 | - | TRBV2 | TRBD1 | CASSAPGQSYGYTF | TGTGCCAGCAGTGCCCCGGGACAGTCTTATGGCTACACCTTC